This section outlines one TCR beta chain sequence together with its context. From germline, CDR1 is LNHDA and CDR2 SQIVND (reference sequence). V lost 5 bases and J lost 3; bases outside the gene matches: 4. CDR3 length: 14 amino acids. The sample is drawn from a study of blood T cell repertoires in COVID-19. Whole-study context: Some COVID-19 samples were acute and others convalescent; all came from the United States, Italy and Spain. In each case, the material was cDNA or gDNA derived from T cells, B-cell-depleted T cells, or PBMCs.

Produced via immunoSEQ multiplex PCR; TCRdb's table is partial and in-frame only. The profile shows 190,000 or so clones, 94% of them singletons. This clonotype was sampled from a man in his thirties or forties with COVID-19, enrolled during active disease. The V and J genes are TRBV19 and TRBJ2-1; 7 nucleotides match TRBD2. Source material: peripheral blood. The CDR3 loop is CASSPSGVYNEQFF. CDR3 DNA: TGTGCCAGTAGTCCTAGCGGCGTCTACAATGAGCAGTTCTTC.